These 28 T cell receptor beta chains share one sample of origin, sequenced in a study of blood T cell repertoires in COVID-19. Produced via immunoSEQ multiplex PCR; TCRdb's table is partial and in-frame only. This table has more than 250,000 clones, about 86% appearing once. Sequences were obtained from peripheral blood. These receptor sequences come from a man between 18 and 29 years old with active or convalescent COVID-19.

V and J are TRBV5-1 and TRBJ1-1; D remains unclear. Trimming pared 0 bases from V and 4 bases from J, leaving 13 bases between. The CDR3 extends over 15 amino acids. The V gene's germline CDR1 is SGHRS and CDR2 YFSETQ. The CDR3 nucleotides read TGCGCCAGCAGCTTGGTCGGCAGGTCCCTCACTGAAGCTTTCTTT. Translating it yields CASSLVGRSLTEAFF.

CDR3 in amino acids: CASSPVGALSYEQYF. The CDR3 bases are TGTGCCAGCAGTCCGGTGGGGGCTCTCTCCTACGAGCAGTACTTC. The V gene is TRBV7-9, the J gene TRBJ2-7, with D maybe TRBD1 (6 bases). Per the germline V gene, CDR1 is SEHNR and CDR2 is FQNEAQ (reference sequence). Trimming removed 6 bases at V and 0 bases at J, with 15 bases between. This CDR3 is built from 15 residues.

J is TRBJ1-2 and V is TRBV7-6; 9 nucleotides agree with TRBD1. The CDR3 loop spans 15 amino acids. Trimming cost V 5 bases and J 7 bases; bases outside gene matches: 11. CDR1 is SGHVS and CDR2 is FNYEAQ in the germline V gene. CDR3 residues: CASSPVQTGGGGYTF. CDR3 nucleotide sequence: TGTGCCAGCAGCCCAGTACAAACAGGGGGCGGTGGCTACACCTTC.

Concerning this clone itself: Other DNA sequences in the sample encode the same CDR3. The V gene is TRBV3-1 (or the pseudogene TRBV3-2), the J gene TRBJ1-2, with TRBD1 as a possible D gene (5 bases). Looked up from germline, CDR1 is LGHDT and CDR2 is YNNKEL (reference sequence). This CDR3 is built from 14 residues. V lost 0 bases and J 1 base, leaving 6 bases between the germline ends. The chain's CDR3 is CASSQEGVNYGYTF. The CDR3 bases are TGTGCCAGCAGCCAAGAAGGGGTTAACTATGGCTACACCTTC.

The chain employs TRBV5-1 and TRBJ2-7; 7 nucleotides agree with TRBD2. CDR3 length: 14 residues. V was pared by 4 bases and J by 6 bases, with 10 bases of the junction left unmatched. CDR1 SGHRS and CDR2 YFSETQ come from the germline V gene. The DNA for the CDR3 is TGCGCCAGCAGCGCACGGACTAGGGTTTCCGAGCAGTACTTC. Protein: CASSARTRVSEQYF.

The chain recombines TRBV7-2 with TRBJ1-4; D is unclear. This CDR3 is 15 amino acids long. The V end was cut by 8 bases, the J end by 0 bases, with 13 bases between. The germline V gene encodes CDR1 SGHTA and CDR2 FQGNSA. The CDR3 nucleotides read TGTGCCAGCTGCGTTATACCTGCAACTAATGAAAAACTGTTTTTT. Translation: CASCVIPATNEKLFF.

The chain uses TRBV11-3 and TRBJ2-5; maybe TRBD2 (6 bases). V was shortened by 2 bases and J by 5 bases, with 9 bases between the two germline ends. Germline V gene lookup returns CDR1 SGHNT and CDR2 YENEEA. The CDR3 sequence is 13 residues long. Written as DNA, the CDR3 is TGTGCCAGCAGCTTATCAGGGAGGGAGACCCAGTACTTC. Encoded protein: CASSLSGRETQYF.

The chain uses TRBV19 and TRBJ2-3; 8 bases agree with TRBD1. The CDR3 runs 15 residues. The junction had 6 bases not matched to a gene; V was cut back by 4 bases and J by 3 bases. The germline V gene has CDR1 LNHDA and CDR2 SQIVND (reference sequence). CDR3 in amino acids: CASSTDRVRTDTQYF. In DNA form, the CDR3 reads TGTGCCAGTAGTACGGACAGGGTAAGGACAGATACGCAGTATTTT. The variable domain in full, completed from reference TRBV19 and TRBJ2-3, reads DGGITQSPKYLFRKEGQNVTLSCEQNLNHDAMYWYRQDPGQGLRLIYYSQIVNDFQKGDIAEGYSVSREKKESFPLTVTSAQKNPTAFYLCASSTDRVRTDTQYFGPGTRLTVL.

The chain joins TRBV24-1 to TRBJ2-7; weak D call: TRBD2 (5 bases). CDR1 is KGHDR, CDR2 SFDVKD, per germline. V was cut by 9 bases and J by 6 bases, with 11 bases left in between. The CDR3 runs 11 residues. The CDR3 coding sequence is TGTGCCACCGGTCAAGGACTCGAGCAGTACTTC. This sequence encodes CATGQGLEQYF.

J is TRBJ2-7 and V is TRBV6-1, with 12 bases identical to TRBD2. Unmatched junction bases numbered 10, after V lost 0 bases and J lost 1 base. The V gene's germline CDR1 is MNHNS and CDR2 SASEGT. CDR3 length: 19 residues. The CDR3 sequence is CASSEARLAGGPRSYEQYF. In DNA form, the CDR3 reads TGTGCCAGCAGTGAAGCGAGGCTAGCGGGGGGGCCTAGGTCCTACGAGCAGTACTTC.

Notes on this clone: Distinct nucleotide sequences in the sample also encode this CDR3. The V and J genes are TRBV12-5 and TRBJ2-7, with no clear D. Trimming pared 5 bases from V and 3 bases from J, leaving 5 bases between. This CDR3 is 11 amino acids long. Germline V CDR1 and CDR2: LGHNT, FRNRAP. The CDR3 region is CASGPLYEQYF. The CDR3 coding sequence is TGTGCTAGTGGTCCCCTCTACGAGCAGTACTTC. The variable domain in full, completed from reference TRBV12-5 and TRBJ2-7, reads DARVTQTPRHKVTEMGQEVTMRCQPILGHNTVFWYRQTMMQGLELLAYFRNRAPLDDSGMPKDRFSAEMPDATLATLKIQPSEPRDSAVYFCASGPLYEQYFGPGTRLTVT.

J is TRBJ2-1 and V is TRBV3-1 (or the pseudogene TRBV3-2); possibly TRBD2 for D (6 bases). The CDR3 consists of 17 residues. Germline assignment: CDR1 LGHDT and CDR2 YNNKEL (reference sequence). V gave up 5 bases and J gave up 10 bases, with 27 bases separating them. This CDR3 is CASSSQDPREYEDEQFF. The CDR3 DNA follows: TGTGCCAGCAGCTCGCAAGATCCCCGGGAGTATGAGGACGAGCAGTTCTTC.

The genes are TRBV4-3 and TRBJ2-2; unclear D gene. This CDR3 is built from 17 residues. The V end lost 0 bases, the J end lost 2 bases, and 13 bases lay between the germline ends. Germline CDR1 is LGHNA and CDR2 is YSLEER. In DNA, the CDR3 is TGCGCCAGCAGCCAAGATTTAAAAGCCTTTAACACCGGGGAGCTGTTTTTT. Protein product: CASSQDLKAFNTGELFF.

This clone has only a few counts. The J gene is TRBJ1-5, the V gene TRBV28, with 9 bases lining up with TRBD1. This CDR3 has 17 residues. The junction had 9 bases not matched to a gene; V was cut back by 6 bases and J by 0 bases. Germline V gene lookup returns CDR1 MDHEN and CDR2 SYDVKM. CDR3 region: CASSYGQGWASNQPQHF. As DNA, the CDR3 is TGTGCCAGCAGCTATGGACAGGGGTGGGCTAGCAATCAGCCCCAGCATTTT.

V is TRBV3-1 (or the pseudogene TRBV3-2) and J is TRBJ1-3; possibly TRBD1 for D (5 bases). This CDR3 comprises 15 residues. Trimming stripped 1 base from V and 3 bases from J, with 10 bases between. The germline V gene has CDR1 LGHDT and CDR2 YNNKEL (reference sequence). This CDR3 reads CASSQVAGIGNTIYF. CDR3 nucleotides: TGTGCCAGCAGCCAAGTTGCAGGGATTGGAAACACCATATATTTT.

V usage is TRBV24-1 and J usage is TRBJ2-1; D is possibly TRBD2 (5 bases). Germline V gene data show CDR1 as KGHDR and CDR2 as SFDVKD. V shed 4 bases and J shed 6 bases, with 6 bases lying between them. This CDR3 has 12 residues. The CDR3: CATSDRGNEQFF. The CDR3 nucleotides read TGTGCCACCAGTGACCGGGGCAATGAGCAGTTCTTC.

V gene TRBV18 combines with J gene TRBJ2-7, with a possible D match to TRBD2 (5 bases). The V gene's germline CDR1 is KGHSH and CDR2 LQKENI. V lost 6 bases to trimming and J lost 1 base, with 16 bases between them. This CDR3 comprises 15 residues. CDR3 DNA: TGTGCCAGCTCTCCCCCTAGCCAAGGGTCCTACGAGCAGTACTTC. It translates to CASSPPSQGSYEQYF. The full variable domain, in which reference TRBV18 and TRBJ2-7 provide the parts outside the CDR3, is NAGVMQNPRHLVRRRGQEARLRCSPMKGHSHVYWYRQLPEEGLKFMVYLQKENIIDESGMPKERFSAEFPKEGPSILRIQQVVRGDSAAYFCASSPPSQGSYEQYFGPGTRLTVT.

CDR3 in DNA: TGCGCCAGCAGCCCTTTGGAGGGAGGGGGAGATACGCAGTATTTT. Protein product: CASSPLEGGGDTQYF. The chain is built from TRBV4-1 and TRBJ2-3, with D perhaps TRBD2 (7 bases). CDR1 is MGHRA and CDR2 is YSYEKL in the germline V gene. Trimming pared 4 bases from V and 5 bases from J, leaving 16 bases between. The CDR3 is made up of 15 amino acids.

The chain combines TRBV5-6 with TRBJ2-5; 11 positions agree with TRBD2. Per the germline V gene, CDR1 is SGHDT and CDR2 is YYEEEE. The CDR3 totals 13 residues. The V gene end was trimmed by 3 bases and the J gene end by 5 bases; junction bases not matched to a gene: 0. CDR3 nucleotide sequence: TGTGCCAGCAGCTGGACTAGCGGGGAGACCCAGTACTTC. It yields the protein CASSWTSGETQYF.

This chain joins TRBV11-3 and TRBJ2-5; no clear D. The CDR3 sequence is 11 residues long. Trimming removed 6 bases at V and 5 bases at J, with 7 bases between. In germline, CDR1 is SGHNT, CDR2 YENEEA. CDR3 DNA sequence: TGTGCCAGCAGTTACGGGGAGACCCAGTACTTC. It translates to CASSYGETQYF.

The rearrangement joins TRBV19 to TRBJ2-1; D call uncertain. V was cut by 3 bases and J by 2 bases, with 17 bases left in between. The germline gives CDR1 LNHDA, CDR2 SQIVND (reference sequence). The CDR3 totals 17 residues. The CDR3 nucleotides read TGTGCCAGTAGTATCCGTCCGTGGCAGGAAACCTACAATGAGCAGTTCTTC. Encoded protein: CASSIRPWQETYNEQFF.

This clone was picked up one time. The chain joins TRBV7-2 to TRBJ2-3; TRBD2 aligns across 8 bases. CDR3 length: 15 residues. V lost 8 bases to trimming and J lost 8 bases; unmatched junction nucleotides: 15. CDR1 and CDR2 from the germline V gene are SGHTA and FQGNSA. This CDR3 is CASSRREGGLVTQYF. DNA of the CDR3: TGTGCCAGCTCCAGACGGGAGGGCGGTTTGGTTACGCAGTATTTT.

In its sample, this clone was seen once. The chain combines TRBV11-2 with TRBJ2-3, with unresolved D. Germline V gives CDR1 SGHAT, CDR2 FQNNGV. V dropped 1 base and J dropped 3 bases, with 11 bases sitting between them. The CDR3 spans 15 residues. The CDR3 here is CASSLGPGSTDTQYF. CDR3 coding DNA: TGTGCCAGCAGCTTAGGCCCAGGAAGTACAGATACGCAGTATTTT.

The V and J genes are TRBV5-4 and TRBJ2-7, with 8 bases identical to TRBD1. The germline V gene has CDR1 SGHNT and CDR2 YYREEE (reference sequence). The ends lost 4 bases at V and 5 bases at J; junction bases unmatched: 8. This CDR3 is built from 14 residues. The CDR3 sequence: CASSVGQGRDEQYF. CDR3 nucleotides: TGTGCCAGCAGCGTCGGACAGGGTCGGGACGAGCAGTACTTC.

This clone was seen just once. V usage is TRBV7-7 and J usage is TRBJ2-5, with TRBD2 as a possible D gene (6 bases). Germline CDR1 is SSHAT and CDR2 is FNYEAQ (reference sequence). The germline V and J ends were trimmed by 5 bases and 3 bases, with 16 bases remaining between them. The CDR3 runs 15 residues. The CDR3 sequence: CASSRGIADEETQYF. The CDR3, as DNA: TGTGCCAGCAGCCGGGGGATAGCGGACGAAGAGACCCAGTACTTC.

This chain links TRBV9 with TRBJ2-2, with 7 bases matching TRBD1. Germline trimming cut 2 bases from V and 6 bases from J; bases unmatched to any gene: 4. The CDR3 has 14 amino acids. The V gene's germline CDR1 is SGDLS and CDR2 YYNGEE. CDR3 protein: CASSVGQAPGELFF. CDR3 nucleotide sequence: TGTGCCAGCAGCGTCGGACAGGCCCCCGGGGAGCTGTTTTTT.

The chain couples TRBV27 to TRBJ2-1; 8 bases match TRBD2. Germline V gene data show CDR1 as MNHEY and CDR2 as SMNVEV (reference sequence). This CDR3 contains 16 residues. V shed 5 bases, J shed 1 base, and the junction held 7 bases outside the gene matches. The CDR3 DNA is TGTGCCAGCAGTCCCCGCGGGGGGAGTTCCTACAATGAGCAGTTCTTC. Its protein is CASSPRGGSSYNEQFF.

The genes are TRBV28 and TRBJ1-3; D remains unclear. CDR3 length equals 15 residues. V dropped 3 bases and J dropped 0 bases, with 9 bases sitting between them. Germline CDR1 MDHEN, CDR2 SYDVKM. The CDR3 reads CASSFIGSSGNTIYF. In nucleotides, the CDR3 is TGTGCCAGCAGTTTCATCGGGAGCTCTGGAAACACCATATATTTT. The full variable domain, with the rest looked up from reference TRBV28 and TRBJ1-3, is DVKVTQSSRYLVKRTGEKVFLECVQDMDHENMFWYRQDPGLGLRLIYFSYDVKMKEKGDIPEGYSVSREKKERFSLILESASTNQTSMYLCASSFIGSSGNTIYFGEGSWLTVV.